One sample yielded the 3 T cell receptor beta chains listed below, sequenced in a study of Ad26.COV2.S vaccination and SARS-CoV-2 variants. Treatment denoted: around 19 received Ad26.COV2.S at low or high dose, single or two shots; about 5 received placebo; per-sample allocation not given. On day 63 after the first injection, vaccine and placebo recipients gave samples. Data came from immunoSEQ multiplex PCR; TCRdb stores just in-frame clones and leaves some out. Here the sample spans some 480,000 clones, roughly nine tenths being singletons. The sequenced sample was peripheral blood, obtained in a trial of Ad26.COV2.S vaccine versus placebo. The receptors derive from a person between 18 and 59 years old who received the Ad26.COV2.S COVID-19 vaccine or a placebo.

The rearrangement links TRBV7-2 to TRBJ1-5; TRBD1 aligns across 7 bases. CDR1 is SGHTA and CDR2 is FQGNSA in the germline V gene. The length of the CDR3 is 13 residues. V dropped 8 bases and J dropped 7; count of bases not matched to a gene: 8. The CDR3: CASSRGEVQPQHF. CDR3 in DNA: TGTGCCAGCTCCAGGGGGGAGGTCCAGCCCCAGCATTTT.

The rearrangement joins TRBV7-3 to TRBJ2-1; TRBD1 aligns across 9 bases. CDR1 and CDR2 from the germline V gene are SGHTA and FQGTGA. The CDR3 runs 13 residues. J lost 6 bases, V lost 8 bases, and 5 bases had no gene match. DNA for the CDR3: TGTGCCAGCGGGACAGGGTTGGGCAATGAGCAGTTCTTC. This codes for CASGTGLGNEQFF. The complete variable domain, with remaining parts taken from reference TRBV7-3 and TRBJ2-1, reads GAGVSQTPSNKVTEKGKYVELRCDPISGHTALYWYRQSLGQGPEFLIYFQGTGAADDSGLPNDRFFAVRPEGSVSTLKIQRTERGDSAVYLCASGTGLGNEQFFGPGTRLTVL.

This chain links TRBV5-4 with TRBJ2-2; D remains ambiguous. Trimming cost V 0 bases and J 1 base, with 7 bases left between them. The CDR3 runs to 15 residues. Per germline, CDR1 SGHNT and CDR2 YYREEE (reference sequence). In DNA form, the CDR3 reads TGTGCCAGCAGCTTGGGACACTTGAACACCGGGGAGCTGTTTTTT. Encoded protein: CASSLGHLNTGELFF.